These T cell receptor beta chains were read from a single sample in a study of shared clonotypes between healthy human individuals. Profiled with immunoSEQ multiplex PCR; TCRdb holds only in-frame clones, not every one. The sample records about 2,500,000 clones, around nine tenths being singletons. Sequencing used naive CD4+ T cells sorted from blood. These receptors came from a man younger than 35 in good health. Each CDR3 is given with its conserved first and last residue. Each record gives: CDR3 DNA, CDR3 protein, clone size, J gene, V gene, D gene. D genes are given only for firm matches. Not all rows give a size; the values are once, few, many and, for expanded clones, a class.

TGTGCCAGCAGTGAAACAGGGGGTGGGTATAATTCACCCCTCCACTTT	CASSETGGGYNSPLHF	once	TRBJ1-6	TRBV6-1	TRBD1
TGTGCCAGCTCCCTGATCGCGGGGGGGACCGAACAAGAGACCCAGTACTTC	CASSLIAGGTEQETQYF	.	TRBJ2-5	TRBV18	TRBD2
TGTGCCTGGATCCGCACCAGGAAGGTGGGGAACACTGAAGCTTTCTTT	CAWIRTRKVGNTEAFF	.	TRBJ1-1	TRBV30	.
TGTGCCAGCAGTCCCAGACTTGGGGCCCTCCACTTT	CASSPRLGALHF	.	TRBJ1-6	TRBV6-5	.
TGTGCCAGCAGCCTACGACAGGCACCCACCGGGGAGCTGTTTTTT	CASSLRQAPTGELFF	.	TRBJ2-2	TRBV7-3	.
TGTGCCAGCCGGGACAGGGGGCGTTTGGGTCAAGAGACCCAGTACTTC	CASRDRGRLGQETQYF	.	TRBJ2-5	TRBV18	TRBD1
TGTGCCAGCAGCGGACAAAAGGGGGGTACTGGGGCCAACGTCCTGACTTTC	CASSGQKGGTGANVLTF	.	TRBJ2-6	TRBV7-8	.
TGCGCCAGCAGCCGGGACAGAAATGAGCAGTTCTTC	CASSRDRNEQFF	.	TRBJ2-1	TRBV4-1	TRBD1
TGTGCCAGCAGTTACCAGGGGACCTCTAACTATGGCTACACCTTC	CASSYQGTSNYGYTF	.	TRBJ1-2	TRBV27	.
TGTGCCTGGAGTGTAACAGGCCTCAATCAGCCCCAGCATTTT	CAWSVTGLNQPQHF	.	TRBJ1-5	TRBV30	.
TGTGCCAGCACCCTAGCGGGGTCCTTGGGTTCCTACAATGAGCAGTTCTTC	CASTLAGSLGSYNEQFF	.	TRBJ2-1	TRBV27	TRBD2
TGTGCCAGCAGCTTCCCTTTTCGTGGGGTCCTCGACACTGAAGCTTTCTTT	CASSFPFRGVLDTEAFF	.	TRBJ1-1	TRBV7-4	.
TGTGCCACCAGCAGATCCCGTGGACAGGCCTACGAGCAGTACTTC	CATSRSRGQAYEQYF	.	TRBJ2-7	TRBV15	TRBD1
TGTGCCAGCAGTGAGAGGGTCCCTAGCACAGATACGCAGTATTTT	CASSERVPSTDTQYF	.	TRBJ2-3	TRBV7-9	.
TGTGCCAGCAGTGACTCGAAGGTGTATCCTGCATGCTACGAGCAGTACTTC	CASSDSKVYPACYEQYF	.	TRBJ2-7	TRBV6-4	.
TGTGCCACCGTTTTCGTAGGGTCGGCCACTGAAGCTTTCTTT	CATVFVGSATEAFF	.	TRBJ1-1	TRBV6-1	.
TGTGCCACCAGCAGAGACCGGACTAGCGGGATCTCCCACGAGCAGTACTTC	CATSRDRTSGISHEQYF	.	TRBJ2-7	TRBV15	TRBD2
TGTGCCAGCAGGTTAAGCGGGGGGGCCTCCTACAATGAGCAGTTCTTC	CASRLSGGASYNEQFF	.	TRBJ2-1	TRBV14	TRBD2
TGTGCCAGCAGCCGCAAGGGACTAGCGGGGGGGAACAATGAGCAGTTCTTC	CASSRKGLAGGNNEQFF	.	TRBJ2-1	TRBV7-9	TRBD2
TGTGCCAGCAGCCTCCAGGGGGCCTTTGGCGGGGAGCTGTTTTTT	CASSLQGAFGGELFF	once	TRBJ2-2	TRBV27	TRBD1
TGTGCCAGCTCACCACCTGGGACAGGGAACGTGCAGTACTTC	CASSPPGTGNVQYF	.	TRBJ2-7	TRBV18	TRBD1
TGTGCCAGTAGAAGAACCGGGACAGTAAGGTCACCCCTCCACTTT	CASRRTGTVRSPLHF	.	TRBJ1-6	TRBV19	TRBD1
TGTGCCTGGAGTGTTCCGGGAGTCCGGGAAAATGAGCAGTTCTTC	CAWSVPGVRENEQFF	.	TRBJ2-1	TRBV30	.
TGTGCCAGCAGCTTAATTACAGCATCCTACGAGCAGTACTTC	CASSLITASYEQYF	once	TRBJ2-7	TRBV7-2	.
TGTGCTAGTGGTTTGGTAGGGTCAGCTAATTCACCCCTCCACTTT	CASGLVGSANSPLHF	.	TRBJ1-6	TRBV12-5	.
TGTGCCAGCAGTGAAGGAGACGTCTTAAACATTCAGTACTTC	CASSEGDVLNIQYF	.	TRBJ2-4	TRBV6-1	.
TGTGCCAGCAGCCTGACAGAGGGGGTGAGCACAGATACGCAGTATTTT	CASSLTEGVSTDTQYF	.	TRBJ2-3	TRBV7-9	.